Shown below are 20 T cell receptor beta chains from a single sample sequenced in a study of Ad26.COV2.S vaccination and SARS-CoV-2 variants. The treatment: approximately 18 received Ad26.COV2.S at low or high dose, single or two shots; roughly 5 received placebo; per-sample allocation not given. Sampling took place 63 days after the first vaccine or placebo injection. This table comes from immunoSEQ multiplex PCR, and its TCRdb copy is limited to in-frame clones, with some not included. The sample includes approximately 280,000 clones, 70% to 90% of them seen just once. Sequenced material: peripheral blood, taken in a trial of Ad26.COV2.S vaccine versus placebo. The receptor set was obtained from a person aged 18-65 years who received the Ad26.COV2.S COVID-19 vaccine or a placebo.

The chain links TRBV2 to TRBJ2-7; D is possibly TRBD2 (6 bases). The CDR3 spans 15 residues. V was clipped by 4 bases and J by 5 bases, with 18 bases between them. The germline gives CDR1 SNHLY, CDR2 FYNNEI. The CDR3 sequence: CASSGPGEGKNEQYF. CDR3 coding DNA: TGTGCCAGCAGTGGTCCGGGGGAAGGGAAAAACGAGCAGTACTTC.

In its sample, this clone was seen once. Relative to the germline gene, one junction end is altered; a read error may explain this. The chain is built from TRBV7-7 and TRBJ2-5; the match to TRBD2 covers 7 bases. The germline V gene has CDR1 SSHAT and CDR2 FNYEAQ (reference sequence). This CDR3 region has 13 residues. The CDR3 spells CASSFGGQETQYF. CDR3 DNA: TGTGCTAGCAGCTTCGGGGGGCAAGAGACCCAGTACTTC.

The rearrangement uses TRBV6-4 and TRBJ2-3, with D tentatively TRBD1 (6 bases). Trimming took off 3 bases at V and 0 bases at J, with 10 bases between the two ends. The CDR3 contains 15 residues. CDR1 MRHNA and CDR2 SNTAGT come from the germline V gene. The CDR3 DNA sequence: TGTGCCAGCAGTGAGGGGGCCATTAGCACAGATACGCAGTATTTT. It codes for CASSEGAISTDTQYF.

This clone was recorded once. The rearrangement uses TRBV2 and TRBJ2-3; TRBD2 matches 8 bases. From germline, CDR1 is SNHLY and CDR2 FYNNEI. Germline trimming cut 5 bases from V and 4 bases from J; bases unmatched to any gene: 8. The CDR3 length is 15 residues. The CDR3 DNA is TGTGCCAGCAGTTCGACTAGCGCCTGGGCAGATACGCAGTATTTT. Its translation: CASSSTSAWADTQYF.

The chain carries TRBV5-6 and TRBJ1-4; 7 nucleotides match TRBD1. The CDR3 extends over 16 amino acids. The trim removed 5 bases at V and 3 bases at J, leaving 10 bases unmatched. Germline V gene lookup returns CDR1 SGHDT and CDR2 YYEEEE. CDR3 in amino acids: CASSPTGSLANEKLFF. CDR3 nucleotide sequence: TGTGCCAGCAGTCCGACAGGGTCCCTAGCTAATGAAAAACTGTTTTTT.

The rearrangement links TRBV7-9 to TRBJ1-2; D uncertain. The V gene's germline CDR1 is SEHNR and CDR2 FQNEAQ (reference sequence). Trimming left V 1 base short and J 3 bases short, with 12 bases between. There are 15 residues in the CDR3. The CDR3 protein is CASSLGVQKYYGYTF. DNA for the CDR3: TGTGCCAGCAGCTTAGGGGTCCAGAAGTACTATGGCTACACCTTC.

The rearrangement links TRBV6-5 to TRBJ2-5; no definite D call. V gave up 5 bases and J gave up 5 bases, with 9 bases separating them. Germline CDR1 and CDR2: MNHEY and SVGAGI. This CDR3 is built from 12 residues. As DNA, the CDR3 is TGTGCCAGCAGTCTCTCCGGGGAGACCCAGTACTTC. Translation: CASSLSGETQYF.

The chain joins TRBV6-2 or TRBV6-3 to TRBJ2-1; unclear D gene. Germline V lookup: CDR1 MNHEY, CDR2 SVGEGT. This CDR3 has 13 residues. The V and J ends lost 2 bases and 3 bases respectively, with 5 bases between them. The CDR3 protein is CASSYGRYNEQFF. CDR3 coding DNA: TGTGCCAGCAGTTACGGACGCTACAATGAGCAGTTCTTC.

The chain has TRBV18 and TRBJ2-1; D may match TRBD1 or TRBD2 (6 bases each). Germline V lookup: CDR1 KGHSH, CDR2 LQKENI. V was shortened by 5 bases and J by 7 bases, with 15 bases between the two germline ends. This CDR3 is 14 amino acids long. This CDR3 reads CASSSSGGLNEQFF. In DNA form, the CDR3 reads TGTGCCAGCTCATCTTCCGGGGGCCTTAATGAGCAGTTCTTC.

J is TRBJ1-6 and V is TRBV9, with 10 bases fitting TRBD1. Trimming took 6 bases from V and 9 from J; bases not matched to a gene: 3. The CDR3 is 13 amino acids. Germline loops: CDR1 SGDLS, CDR2 YYNGEE. The CDR3 loop reads CASTRTGGSPLHF. In DNA form, the CDR3 reads TGTGCCAGCACCCGGACAGGGGGTTCACCCCTCCACTTT.

V is TRBV18 and J is TRBJ1-2, with D perhaps matching TRBD1 (5 bases). V lost 3 bases, J lost 0 bases, and 11 bases lay in between. The CDR3 has 15 residues. Per the germline V gene, CDR1 is KGHSH and CDR2 is LQKENI. The CDR3 DNA sequence: TGTGCCAGCTCACCCGAGACGGGGCCTAACTATGGCTACACCTTC. Its translation is CASSPETGPNYGYTF.

DNA for the CDR3: TGTGCCATCAGTGAGTCGCCAGGGGGAGGAGAGACCCAGTACTTC. It yields the protein CAISESPGGGETQYF. V gene TRBV10-3 combines with J gene TRBJ2-5, with a possible D match to TRBD1 (7 bases). V dropped 0 bases and J dropped 4 bases, with 12 bases sitting between them. Germline V CDR1 and CDR2: ENHRY, SYGVKD. The CDR3 loop spans 15 amino acids.

This sequence joins TRBV5-1 and TRBJ1-2, with 8 bases identical to TRBD1. V shed 4 bases, J shed 5 bases, and the junction held 4 bases outside the gene matches. This CDR3 comprises 13 residues. CDR1 is SGHRS, CDR2 YFSETQ, per germline. For the CDR3, the DNA is TGCGCCAGCAGCGCAGGACAGGGATATGGCTACACCTTC. Encoded protein: CASSAGQGYGYTF.

This clone was detected only a few times. The chain has TRBV6-5 and TRBJ1-3; 8 bases agree with TRBD1. CDR3 length: 15 amino acids. J lost 3 bases, V lost 8 bases, and 9 bases had no gene match. In germline, CDR1 is MNHEY, CDR2 SVGAGI. This CDR3 is CASASDRALGNTIYF. The CDR3 coding sequence is TGTGCCAGCGCCTCGGACAGGGCACTTGGAAACACCATATATTTT.

The chain joins TRBV3-1 (or the pseudogene TRBV3-2) to TRBJ2-7; D is perhaps TRBD2 (6 bases). The CDR3 sequence is 14 residues long. Per germline, CDR1 LGHDT and CDR2 YNNKEL (reference sequence). Trimming took off 1 base at V and 3 bases at J, with 10 bases between the two ends. CDR3 protein: CASSQGSGSYEQYF. For the CDR3, the DNA is TGTGCCAGCAGCCAAGGTAGCGGTAGCTACGAGCAGTACTTC.

The rearrangement uses TRBV4-3 and TRBJ1-2; D might be TRBD1 (5 bases). Germline CDR1 LGHNA, CDR2 YSLEER. V was shortened by 3 bases and J by 13 bases, with 18 bases between the two germline ends. The CDR3 is 13 residues long. The CDR3 region is CASSHTNGAGGTF. The CDR3 DNA reads TGCGCCAGCAGCCACACCAACGGGGCAGGAGGCACCTTC.

This sequence joins TRBV11-2 and TRBJ2-1, with 9 bases fitting TRBD1. The CDR3 consists of 15 residues. CDR1 is SGHAT and CDR2 is FQNNGV in the germline V gene. The junction had 5 bases not matched to a gene; V was cut back by 4 bases and J by 4 bases. The CDR3 nucleotides are TGTGCCAGCAGCTCTGGACAGGGGAGTTACAATGAGCAGTTCTTC. Protein: CASSSGQGSYNEQFF.

CDR3 in DNA: TGTGCCAGCAGTGGGGGGACCACTCCAAGGTCCTACGAGCAGTACTTC. It encodes CASSGGTTPRSYEQYF. The chain links TRBV6-1 to TRBJ2-7, with D perhaps being TRBD1 or TRBD2 (5 bases each). This CDR3 has 16 amino acids. Per germline, CDR1 MNHNS and CDR2 SASEGT. The V end was cut by 4 bases, the J end by 1 base, with 17 bases between.

The gene calls are TRBV7-2 and TRBJ2-2; 8 bases align to TRBD1. V lost 5 bases and J lost 5; bases outside the gene matches: 13. Germline V lookup: CDR1 SGHTA, CDR2 FQGNSA. The CDR3 runs 17 residues. The CDR3 nucleotides read TGTGCCAGCAGCCGCCCCCCTTGGACAGGGAGGACCGGGGAGCTGTTTTTT. Residues: CASSRPPWTGRTGELFF. Full variable domain (rest looked up from reference TRBV7-2 and TRBJ2-2): GAGVSQSPSNKVTEKGKDVELRCDPISGHTALYWYRQSLGQGLEFLIYFQGNSAPDKSGLPSDRFSAERTGGSVSTLTIQRTQQEDSAVYLCASSRPPWTGRTGELFFGEGSRLTVL.

The gene calls are TRBV7-9 and TRBJ1-2; 7 bases match TRBD1. Germline-derived CDR1 and CDR2 are SEHNR and FQNEAQ (reference sequence). V lost 6 bases and J lost 6; bases outside the gene matches: 10. The CDR3 covers 14 residues. DNA for the CDR3: TGTGCCAGCAGTTCTTCTGGACAGGCGGATGGCTACACCTTC. This gives the protein CASSSSGQADGYTF. The full variable domain, completed using reference TRBV7-9 and TRBJ1-2, is DTGVSQNPRHKITKRGQNVTFRCDPISEHNRLYWYRQTLGQGPEFLTYFQNEAQLEKSRLLSDRFSAERPKGSFSTLEIQRTEQGDSAMYLCASSSSGQADGYTFGSGTRLTVV.